Shown below are 24 T cell receptor beta chains from a single sample sequenced in a study of blood T cell repertoires in COVID-19. The repertoire was sequenced with immunoSEQ multiplex PCR; TCRdb's copy has only in-frame clones and lacks some. The table records around 200,000 clones, roughly 87% of them present only once. The sequencing sample was made of PBMCs or T cells enriched from blood (not recorded which). The receptors derive from a woman aged 40 to 49 with acute COVID-19.

The J gene is TRBJ2-1, the V gene TRBV2; the match to TRBD1 covers 11 bases. With V trimmed by 7 bases and J by 7 bases, 9 bases remained unmatched. CDR3 size: 15 residues. The germline V gene has CDR1 SNHLY and CDR2 FYNNEI. DNA for the CDR3: TGTGCCAGCAACCGGGACAGGGGGTATTTTAATGAGCAGTTCTTC. Its protein product is CASNRDRGYFNEQFF.

The DNA for the CDR3 is TGTGCCAGCAGCCCTACAGGGGCTATCACAGATACGCAGTATTTT. It is translated as CASSPTGAITDTQYF. This chain joins TRBV7-9 and TRBJ2-3; 7 bases map to TRBD1. The CDR3 covers 15 residues. J lost 2 bases, V lost 5 bases, and 7 bases had no gene match. Germline values: CDR1 SEHNR, CDR2 FQNEAQ (reference sequence).

V is TRBV7-3 and J is TRBJ2-1, with TRBD2 matching 9 bases. In germline, CDR1 is SGHTA, CDR2 FQGTGA. Germline trimming cut 2 bases from V and 0 bases from J; bases unmatched to any gene: 5. CDR3 length: 17 residues. CDR3 amino acids: CASSLQASGNSYNEQFF. CDR3 in DNA: TGTGCCAGCAGCTTACAAGCTAGCGGGAACTCCTACAATGAGCAGTTCTTC.

The chain joins TRBV5-5 to TRBJ2-1; 13 bases match TRBD2. Germline loops: CDR1 SGHKS, CDR2 YYEKEE (reference sequence). Trimming at V came to 2 bases and at J to 9 bases, leaving 5 bases not matched to a gene. The CDR3 length is 15 residues. The CDR3 protein is CASSLQGLAGVEQFF. In DNA, the CDR3 is TGTGCCAGCAGCTTACAAGGACTAGCGGGAGTTGAGCAGTTCTTC.

V is TRBV19 and J is TRBJ1-1, with no clear D. The CDR3 is 12 residues long. The germline V and J ends were trimmed by 6 bases and 1 base, with 6 bases remaining between them. Germline V gene sequence: CDR1 LNHDA, CDR2 SQIVND (reference sequence). The CDR3 here is CASRYRNTEAFF. The CDR3 coding sequence is TGTGCCAGTAGATACAGGAACACTGAAGCTTTCTTT. Drawing the rest from reference TRBV19 and TRBJ1-1, the complete variable domain is DGGITQSPKYLFRKEGQNVTLSCEQNLNHDAMYWYRQDPGQGLRLIYYSQIVNDFQKGDIAEGYSVSREKKESFPLTVTSAQKNPTAFYLCASRYRNTEAFFGQGTRLTVV.

This clone was observed a single time. The chain couples TRBV20-1 to TRBJ2-1; tentatively, D is TRBD2 (6 bases). The V gene lost 6 bases and the J gene lost 3 bases, with 15 bases spanning the gap. From germline, CDR1 is DFQATT and CDR2 SNEGSKA (reference sequence). This CDR3 has 14 residues. CDR3 residues: CSASRDSNYNEQFF. The CDR3 nucleotides are TGCAGTGCCAGTCGGGACTCCAACTACAATGAGCAGTTCTTC.

This clone was counted only a few times. V usage is TRBV18 and J usage is TRBJ2-2, with 7 nucleotides matching TRBD1. CDR3 length equals 16 residues. V lost 3 bases to trimming and J lost 5 bases; unmatched junction nucleotides: 9. CDR1 and CDR2 from the germline V gene are KGHSH and LQKENI. CDR3 loop: CASSPTTGTGTGELFF. The CDR3 DNA reads as TGTGCCAGCTCACCGACGACAGGGACGGGGACCGGGGAGCTGTTTTTT.

The chain recombines TRBV6-5 with TRBJ2-7; 11 bases map to TRBD2. The CDR3 runs to 14 residues. V lost 0 bases and J lost 10; bases outside the gene matches: 5. Germline values: CDR1 MNHEY, CDR2 SVGAGI. The CDR3 DNA reads as TGTGCCAGCAGTTACTCGGGGACTAGCGGAGACCAGTACTTC. The encoded protein is CASSYSGTSGDQYF.

This chain uses TRBV27 with TRBJ2-3, with D unclear. CDR1 and CDR2 from the germline V gene are MNHEY and SMNVEV (reference sequence). Trimming removed 5 bases from V and 2 bases from J, with 2 bases in between. The CDR3 extends over 11 amino acids. The CDR3 nucleotides read TGTGCCAGCAGTCACACAGATACGCAGTATTTT. This encodes CASSHTDTQYF.

This chain connects TRBV2 to TRBJ2-2; 8 nucleotides line up with TRBD1. Per germline, CDR1 SNHLY and CDR2 FYNNEI. The trim removed 6 bases at V and 4 bases at J, leaving 7 bases unmatched. The CDR3 runs 15 residues. The CDR3: CASSDATGGTGELFF. CDR3 DNA sequence: TGTGCCAGCAGCGATGCAACAGGGGGCACCGGGGAGCTGTTTTTT.

V usage is TRBV7-8 and J usage is TRBJ1-6, with a weak D call TRBD1 (5 bases). The V gene lost 6 bases and the J gene lost 4 bases, with 7 bases spanning the gap. This CDR3 contains 13 residues. Germline V gene sequence: CDR1 SGHVS, CDR2 FQNEAQ. The CDR3 protein is CASRQEYNSPLHF. CDR3 DNA: TGTGCCAGCAGACAGGAATATAATTCACCCCTCCACTTT.

The chain links TRBV5-1 to TRBJ2-5; possibly TRBD2 for D (6 bases). V was clipped by 0 bases and J by 1 base, with 7 bases between them. In germline, CDR1 is SGHRS, CDR2 YFSETQ. There are 14 residues in the CDR3. CDR3 protein: CASSLVGGQETQYF. The CDR3 DNA sequence: TGCGCCAGCAGCTTGGTGGGGGGCCAAGAGACCCAGTACTTC. The whole variable domain, remainder taken from reference TRBV5-1 and TRBJ2-5, is KAGVTQTPRYLIKTRGQQVTLSCSPISGHRSVSWYQQTPGQGLQFLFEYFSETQRNKGNFPGRFSGRQFSNSRSEMNVSTLELGDSALYLCASSLVGGQETQYFGPGTRLLVL.

The rearrangement joins TRBV28 to TRBJ1-2; D may be TRBD1 (5 bases). V lost 7 bases to trimming and J lost 3 bases, with 6 bases between them. The CDR3 consists of 11 residues. Germline V lookup: CDR1 MDHEN, CDR2 SYDVKM. CDR3 in DNA: TGTGCCAGCAAAGGGGACTATGGCTACACCTTC. It yields the protein CASKGDYGYTF.

The gene calls are TRBV7-6 and TRBJ2-2; 10 bases match TRBD2. V shed 1 base and J 5 bases; nucleotides not matched to a gene: 7. Per the germline V gene, CDR1 is SGHVS and CDR2 is FNYEAQ. CDR3 length: 17 amino acids. For the CDR3, the DNA is TGTGCCAGCAGCTTAGAATGGTCTAGCGGGAGAACCGGGGAGCTGTTTTTT. This sequence encodes CASSLEWSSGRTGELFF.

V usage is TRBV30 and J usage is TRBJ2-7, with D unclear. V dropped 4 bases and J dropped 0 bases, with 10 bases sitting between them. Germline CDR1 reads GTSNPN; CDR2 reads SVGIG (reference sequence). The CDR3 contains 13 residues. The CDR3 is CAWNRLSSYEQYF. As DNA, the CDR3 is TGTGCCTGGAATCGGTTAAGCTCCTACGAGCAGTACTTC.

The chain combines TRBV28 with TRBJ1-4, with a weak D call TRBD1 (5 bases). Germline-derived CDR1 and CDR2 are MDHEN and SYDVKM. This CDR3 spans 16 amino acids. V dropped 3 bases and J dropped 8 bases, with 19 bases sitting between them. CDR3 sequence (DNA): TGTGCCAGCAGTTTCCTTGGGGCAGGCAGAGGCGAAAAACTGTTTTTT. Protein product: CASSFLGAGRGEKLFF.

The chain links TRBV11-3 to TRBJ1-1; D unresolved. This CDR3 region has 13 residues. V gave up 0 bases and J gave up 1 base, with 3 bases separating them. Germline CDR1 SGHNT, CDR2 YENEEA. The DNA of the CDR3 is TGTGCCAGCAGCTTAGACAGGAACACTGAAGCTTTCTTT. Protein sequence: CASSLDRNTEAFF.

This chain links TRBV4-2 with TRBJ2-7; D perhaps matches TRBD1 (6 bases). V was shortened by 1 base and J by 2 bases, with 18 bases between the two germline ends. The CDR3 has 17 residues. CDR1 is LGHNA, CDR2 YNFKEQ, per germline. In DNA form, the CDR3 reads TGTGCCAGCAGCCAAGCGCGTTCGGACAGTTATACCTACGAGCAGTACTTC. Translating it yields CASSQARSDSYTYEQYF.

The CDR3: CASSFNFGSSPLHF. Here the CDR3 DNA reads TGTGCCAGCAGTTTTAATTTCGGGAGTTCACCCCTCCACTTT. V gene TRBV28 combines with J gene TRBJ1-6, with no clear D. The CDR3 totals 14 residues. The V gene lost 3 bases and the J gene lost 9 bases, with 12 bases spanning the gap. CDR1 and CDR2 from the germline V gene are MDHEN and SYDVKM. The whole variable domain, filled in from reference TRBV28 and TRBJ1-6, reads DVKVTQSSRYLVKRTGEKVFLECVQDMDHENMFWYRQDPGLGLRLIYFSYDVKMKEKGDIPEGYSVSREKKERFSLILESASTNQTSMYLCASSFNFGSSPLHFGNGTRLTVT.

This rearrangement joins TRBV7-8 to TRBJ2-1; 9 nucleotides align to TRBD2. Germline loops: CDR1 SGHVS, CDR2 FQNEAQ. Trimming took 2 bases from V and 6 from J; bases not matched to a gene: 2. The CDR3 totals 14 residues. In nucleotides, the CDR3 is TGTGCCAGCAGCTTACTAGCGGGGACCAATGAGCAGTTCTTC. Protein: CASSLLAGTNEQFF.

The V gene is TRBV2, the J gene TRBJ1-1, with D possibly being TRBD1 (6 bases). This CDR3 region has 12 residues. CDR1 and CDR2 from the germline V gene are SNHLY and FYNNEI. V shed 10 bases and J shed 14 bases, with 23 bases lying between them. The CDR3, as DNA: TGTGCCACTAAGAAGGGTGGCGGGGGCGCGTTCTTT. Translation gives CATKKGGGGAFF.

The CDR3 region is CASSLMPGTSGSNTGELFF. CDR3 DNA sequence: TGTGCCAGCAGCTTAATGCCCGGGACTAGCGGGTCGAACACCGGGGAGCTGTTTTTT. This chain joins TRBV7-3 and TRBJ2-2; 12 bases fit TRBD2. Germline V gives CDR1 SGHTA, CDR2 FQGTGA. V lost 1 base and J lost 0; bases outside the gene matches: 6. The CDR3 totals 19 residues.

V gene TRBV7-6 combines with J gene TRBJ1-3, with D perhaps TRBD1 (6 bases). Germline V CDR1 and CDR2: SGHVS, FNYEAQ. This CDR3 contains 18 residues. Between the trimmed V and J ends, which lost 1 base and 0 bases, there was a span of 16 bases. The CDR3 is CASSLGVRGPSSGNTIYF. CDR3 DNA sequence: TGTGCCAGCAGCTTAGGGGTCAGGGGTCCAAGCTCTGGAAACACCATATATTTT. Looking up the rest from reference TRBV7-6 and TRBJ1-3 gives the full variable domain: GAGVSQSPRYKVTKRGQDVALRCDPISGHVSLYWYRQALGQGPEFLTYFNYEAQQDKSGLPNDRFSAERPEGSISTLTIQRTEQRDSAMYRCASSLGVRGPSSGNTIYFGEGSWLTVV.

The chain couples TRBV21-1 to TRBJ2-7; the listed D gene, TRBD1, was not tested against the DNA. TRBV21-1 is termed a pseudogene. The CDR3 length is 14 residues. The CDR3 DNA reads TGTGCCAGCACCTTTACCTACAGGTACTACGAGCAGTACTTC. Translation gives CASTFTYRYYEQYF.